A single sample is the source of the 32 T cell receptor beta chains below, sequenced in a study of cytomegalovirus exposure and HLA in healthy donors. Vbeta (60) and Jbeta (13) primers were used in the PCR. Profiling relied on immunoSEQ multiplex PCR, and the TCRdb table lists in-frame clones only, not all of them. The table has 170,000 or so clones, around 82% seen once. The sample was PBMCs. The receptors were sampled from a woman in her forties or fifties in good health and CMV-seropositive.

This clone was observed a few times. The chain recombines TRBV7-9 with TRBJ2-5; 10 nucleotides line up with TRBD2. Germline CDR1 reads SEHNR; CDR2 reads FQNEAQ (reference sequence). The CDR3 extends over 14 amino acids. V shed 2 bases, J shed 5 bases, and the junction held 2 bases outside the gene matches. CDR3 amino acids: CASSLLAGVETQYF. The CDR3 nucleotides read TGTGCCAGCAGCTTACTAGCGGGGGTTGAGACCCAGTACTTC.

V usage is TRBV15 and J usage is TRBJ1-5, with a weak D call TRBD1 (6 bases). This CDR3 is 15 amino acids long. V lost 1 base and J lost 3, with 10 bases in between. CDR1 is LNHNV and CDR2 is YYDKDF in the germline V gene (reference sequence). The CDR3 sequence is CATSRAGQFNQPQHF. The CDR3 DNA follows: TGTGCCACCAGCAGAGCCGGACAGTTCAATCAGCCCCAGCATTTT. The full variable domain, with the rest looked up from reference TRBV15 and TRBJ1-5, is DAMVIQNPRYQVTQFGKPVTLSCSQTLNHNVMYWYQQKSSQAPKLLFHYYDKDFNNEADTPDNFQSRRPNTSFCFLDIRSPGLGDTAMYLCATSRAGQFNQPQHFGDGTRLSIL.

As DNA, the CDR3 is TGCGCCAGCAGTCAATGGAAACACGGATTCTTCAGCCCCGGGGCCTACGAGCAGTACTTC. This codes for CASSQWKHGFFSPGAYEQYF. The chain carries TRBV23-1 and TRBJ2-7, with D possibly being TRBD2 (5 bases). TRBV23-1 is an open reading frame whose function is uncertain. The CDR3 has 20 amino acids. V lost 1 base and J 2 bases, leaving 27 bases between the germline ends.

The rearrangement joins TRBV15 to TRBJ1-1; a weak D match, TRBD1 (5 bases). The CDR3 is 16 residues long. CDR1 and CDR2 (germline): LNHNV, YYDKDF (reference sequence). Trimming cost V 1 base and J 4 bases, with 16 bases left between them. CDR3 in DNA: TGTGCCACCAGCAGAGCTCGGCGGGGGGTGGGCACTGAAGCTTTCTTT. The encoded protein is CATSRARRGVGTEAFF.

The chain has TRBV18 and TRBJ2-1, with a weak D call TRBD2 (6 bases). V gave up 4 bases and J gave up 6 bases, with 19 bases separating them. The germline gives CDR1 KGHSH, CDR2 LQKENI. The CDR3 spans 16 residues. DNA for the CDR3: TGTGCCAGCTCACTTTCCGAGGCAGGAGGGGTCAATGAGCAGTTCTTC. It specifies CASSLSEAGGVNEQFF.

The chain couples TRBV27 to TRBJ2-3; D ambiguous. The CDR3 spans 15 residues. With 6 bases removed from V and 0 bases from J, the gap between germline ends came to 13 bases. In germline, CDR1 is MNHEY, CDR2 SMNVEV (reference sequence). The CDR3 spells CASRPWADSTDTQYF. The CDR3 DNA is TGTGCCAGCAGGCCTTGGGCAGATAGCACAGATACGCAGTATTTT.

The genes are TRBV5-8 and TRBJ1-1; D perhaps matches TRBD1 (6 bases). V lost 4 bases, J lost 1 base, and 14 bases lay in between. Germline CDR1 SGHTS, CDR2 YDEGEE. The CDR3 is 15 residues long. The CDR3 protein is CASSQSGQRNTEAFF. The CDR3 DNA reads as TGTGCCAGCAGCCAAAGCGGACAGAGGAACACTGAAGCTTTCTTT.

The V call is TRBV6-1, the J call TRBJ2-5; tentatively, D is TRBD1 (6 bases). CDR3 length equals 13 residues. V gave up 6 bases and J gave up 4 bases, with 12 bases separating them. CDR1 and CDR2 from the germline V gene are MNHNS and SASEGT. Here the CDR3 DNA reads TGTGCCAGCAGCCGAACAGGGTTAGAGACCCAGTACTTC. Protein: CASSRTGLETQYF.

This chain connects TRBV5-5 to TRBJ2-7; 10 bases align to TRBD2. Trimming removed 2 bases from V and 4 bases from J; junction bases left unmatched: 9. The CDR3 is 16 amino acids. Germline assignment: CDR1 SGHKS and CDR2 YYEKEE (reference sequence). DNA for the CDR3: TGTGCCAGCAGCTTAAGTCAGCGGGGGGGCCTATACGAGCAGTACTTC. Translating it yields CASSLSQRGGLYEQYF.

This chain links TRBV6-5 with TRBJ2-7; TRBD2 aligns across 9 bases. CDR1 MNHEY and CDR2 SVGAGI come from the germline V gene. The ends lost 10 bases at V and 3 bases at J; junction bases unmatched: 4. The CDR3 length is 12 residues. CDR3 in amino acids: CATIAGDYEQYF. The CDR3 DNA sequence: TGTGCCACCATAGCGGGGGACTACGAGCAGTACTTC.

The chain joins TRBV6-5 to TRBJ1-4; the match to TRBD1 covers 8 bases. Looked up from germline, CDR1 is MNHEY and CDR2 is SVGAGI. V dropped 10 bases and J dropped 5; count of bases not matched to a gene: 9. The CDR3 length is 14 residues. The CDR3 DNA follows: TGTGCCATCTCGCCCGACAGGGGAAATGAAAAACTGTTTTTT. It translates to CAISPDRGNEKLFF.

The CDR3 sequence is CAWSGGPTYSNQPQHF. Written as DNA, the CDR3 is TGTGCCTGGAGTGGAGGGCCGACATATAGCAATCAGCCCCAGCATTTT. The chain has TRBV30 and TRBJ1-5; D remains unclear. With 1 base removed from V and 0 bases from J, the gap between germline ends came to 13 bases. CDR3 length: 16 amino acids. In germline, CDR1 is GTSNPN, CDR2 SVGIG (reference sequence).

The chain couples TRBV12-5 to TRBJ2-3; D might be TRBD2 (7 bases). V shed 4 bases and J shed 5 bases, with 13 bases lying between them. The CDR3 is made up of 14 amino acids. Germline CDR1 is LGHNT and CDR2 is FRNRAP. The CDR3 DNA follows: TGTGCTAGTGGTTGGGGGGGGCCTGGAGATACGCAGTATTTT. Amino acid sequence: CASGWGGPGDTQYF.

The rearrangement links TRBV5-1 to TRBJ2-3; 13 bases fit TRBD2. V dropped 4 bases and J dropped 1; count of bases not matched to a gene: 3. The CDR3 spans 16 residues. Germline CDR1 SGHRS, CDR2 YFSETQ. In nucleotides, the CDR3 is TGCGCCAGCAGCATCGGACTAGCGGGGGGCACAGATACGCAGTATTTT. Its translation is CASSIGLAGGTDTQYF.

This chain joins TRBV7-9 and TRBJ1-2; 10 nucleotides line up with TRBD1. This CDR3 is built from 17 residues. The germline CDR1 and CDR2 sequences are SEHNR and FQNEAQ (reference sequence). The J segment lost 7 bases and the V segment lost 8 bases, leaving 19 bases of the junction unmatched. The CDR3 reads CASGLLLSDRGPVGYTF. In DNA form, the CDR3 reads TGTGCCAGCGGATTACTGCTATCAGACAGGGGGCCGGTTGGCTACACCTTC.

This chain links TRBV7-9 with TRBJ2-5; tentatively, D is TRBD2 (5 bases). With the DNA end fitting TRBJ2-7 better, the J assignment may be wrong. The length of the CDR3 is 15 residues. The germline CDR1 and CDR2 sequences are SEHNR and FQNEAQ (reference sequence). CDR3 region: CASSLAEGLVYEQYF. The CDR3, as DNA: TGTGCCAGCAGCTTAGCTGAGGGTTTAGTATACGAGCAGTACTTC.

This clone has just one count. J is TRBJ1-4 and V is TRBV30; D is unclear. The CDR3 covers 12 residues. Trimming cost V 3 bases and J 2 bases, with 4 bases left between them. Germline CDR1 is GTSNPN and CDR2 is SVGIG (reference sequence). As DNA, the CDR3 is TGTGCCTGGAGGAGGACTAATGAAAAACTGTTTTTT. It codes for CAWRRTNEKLFF.

This clone was seen just once. The chain couples TRBV6-1 to TRBJ2-6; possibly TRBD1 for D (6 bases). CDR3 length equals 14 residues. The V gene lost 8 bases and the J gene lost 2 bases, with 10 bases spanning the gap. Germline lookup yields CDR1 MNHNS and CDR2 SASEGT. The CDR3 coding sequence is TGTGCCAGCTCCAGGGGTCCTGGGGCCAACGTCCTGACTTTC. Translation gives CASSRGPGANVLTF.

This rearrangement joins TRBV6-5 to TRBJ1-2, with 9 bases that match TRBD1. The length of the CDR3 is 15 residues. V lost 4 bases to trimming and J lost 5 bases; unmatched junction nucleotides: 8. CDR1 and CDR2 from the germline V gene are MNHEY and SVGAGI. As DNA, the CDR3 is TGTGCCAGCAGTTCCTGGACAGGGGCAATATATGGCTACACCTTC. Translated: CASSSWTGAIYGYTF.

CDR3 sequence reads: CASSPSPSPNQPQHF. The CDR3 DNA reads TGTGCCAGCAGCCCATCGCCAAGCCCAAATCAGCCCCAGCATTTT. The gene calls are TRBV7-8 and TRBJ1-5, with D uncertain. V was pared by 5 bases and J by 4 bases, with 15 bases between. The CDR3 totals 15 residues. Germline-derived CDR1 and CDR2 are SGHVS and FQNEAQ.

The chain has TRBV5-4 and TRBJ1-3; D remains unclear. Germline loops: CDR1 SGHNT, CDR2 YYREEE (reference sequence). V dropped 0 bases and J dropped 0 bases, with 10 bases sitting between them. This CDR3 is 16 amino acids long. The CDR3 region is CASSLGSGSSGNTIYF. For the CDR3, the DNA is TGTGCCAGCAGCTTGGGCTCGGGTAGCTCTGGAAACACCATATATTTT.

CDR3 coding DNA: TGTGCCAGCAGTCTACAGGGGGCGGAACCCCTCCACTTT. Amino acid sequence: CASSLQGAEPLHF. The gene calls are TRBV25-1 and TRBJ1-6, with 9 positions matching TRBD1. Losses at the gene ends were 5 bases for V and 12 bases for J; bases not matched to a gene: 5. CDR3 size: 13 residues. Per the germline V gene, CDR1 is MGHDK and CDR2 is SYGVNS.

The CDR3 sequence: CAWRNRMQETQYF. CDR3 DNA sequence: TGTGCCTGGAGGAACAGGATGCAAGAGACCCAGTACTTC. This sequence joins TRBV30 and TRBJ2-5; perhaps TRBD1 as D (5 bases). Germline V CDR1 and CDR2: GTSNPN, SVGIG (reference sequence). V dropped 3 bases and J dropped 2 bases, with 10 bases sitting between them. The length of the CDR3 is 13 residues.

The chain has TRBV9 and TRBJ2-3; 7 nucleotides align to TRBD2. The germline CDR1 and CDR2 sequences are SGDLS and YYNGEE. The CDR3 is made up of 16 amino acids. V dropped 4 bases and J dropped 0; count of bases not matched to a gene: 8. CDR3 amino acids: CASSLERETSTDTQYF. DNA of the CDR3: TGTGCCAGCAGCCTCGAGCGGGAAACTAGCACAGATACGCAGTATTTT.

The CDR3 region is CASSQGGTSGYTQYF. The CDR3 coding sequence is TGCGCCAGCAGCCAAGGAGGGACTAGCGGGTATACGCAGTATTTT. This chain links TRBV4-1 with TRBJ2-3, with TRBD2 matching 12 bases. Germline assignment: CDR1 MGHRA and CDR2 YSYEKL. J lost 7 bases, V lost 1 base, and 3 bases had no gene match. The CDR3 covers 15 residues.

J is TRBJ1-2 and V is TRBV13; 9 bases line up with TRBD1. Germline V gene sequence: CDR1 PRHDT, CDR2 FYEKMQ (reference sequence). The trim removed 4 bases at V and 8 bases at J, leaving 5 bases unmatched. The CDR3 covers 13 residues. The CDR3 spells CASSSPDRGGYTF. CDR3 bases: TGTGCCAGCAGCTCCCCGGACAGGGGCGGCTACACCTTC.

V and J are TRBV6-5 and TRBJ1-6; TRBD1 matches at 7 bases. V gave up 10 bases and J gave up 7 bases; unmatched junction bases: 7. This CDR3 comprises 13 residues. Germline lookup yields CDR1 MNHEY and CDR2 SVGAGI. CDR3 sequence: CATYGTDNSPLHF. The CDR3 DNA is TGTGCCACCTACGGGACAGACAATTCACCCCTCCACTTT.

The rearrangement joins TRBV4-2 to TRBJ2-6, with unresolved D. Trimming cost V 4 bases and J 0 bases, with 4 bases left between them. This CDR3 has 14 residues. Germline values: CDR1 LGHNA, CDR2 YNFKEQ. The CDR3 is CASSPISGANVLTF. The CDR3 DNA follows: TGTGCCAGCAGCCCAATCTCTGGGGCCAACGTCCTGACTTTC.

J is TRBJ1-1 and V is TRBV6-4; D is possibly TRBD1 (5 bases). V lost 6 bases and J lost 4, with 9 bases in between. In germline, CDR1 is MRHNA, CDR2 SNTAGT. The CDR3 consists of 12 residues. The CDR3 reads CASRARATEAFF. The CDR3 bases are TGTGCCAGCAGAGCCAGGGCCACTGAAGCTTTCTTT.

This clone was found once. J is TRBJ2-7 and V is TRBV5-6, with a weak D call TRBD1 (6 bases). The germline V and J ends were trimmed by 4 bases and 0 bases, with 8 bases remaining between them. CDR1 SGHDT and CDR2 YYEEEE come from the germline V gene. The CDR3 runs 13 residues. The chain's CDR3 is CASSRDISYEQYF. As DNA, the CDR3 is TGTGCCAGCAGCCGGGACATCTCCTACGAGCAGTACTTC.

This clone was seen more than once but under ten times. V usage is TRBV7-8 and J usage is TRBJ2-2; D is possibly TRBD2 (6 bases). Between the trimmed V and J ends, which lost 3 bases and 1 base, there was a span of 9 bases. Germline CDR1 SGHVS, CDR2 FQNEAQ. The CDR3 runs to 15 residues. The CDR3 region has the DNA TGTGCCAGCAGCTTTCCGGGGGTGAACACCGGGGAGCTGTTTTTT. Its translation: CASSFPGVNTGELFF.

The chain carries TRBV27 and TRBJ2-2; D is possibly TRBD1 (7 bases). The CDR3 consists of 16 residues. Germline V gene data show CDR1 as MNHEY and CDR2 as SMNVEV (reference sequence). The ends were cut back, 1 base at V and 4 bases at J, with 13 bases in the middle. The CDR3 spells CASSLFGGGVTGELFF. Written as DNA, the CDR3 is TGTGCCAGCAGTTTATTTGGAGGGGGCGTCACCGGGGAGCTGTTTTTT.